A single sample gave rise to the 30 T cell receptor beta chains below, sequenced in a study of T-cell memory formation after mild COVID-19. TCRdb re-derived calls from the 5' RACE reads in MiXCR, one entry per CDR3 protein. The repertoire holds around 29,000 distinct CDR3 sequences, with around 10% as singletons. Sequencing was performed on PBMCs or a T cell subset sorted from them (not recorded which). Receptors were obtained from an adult woman who had mild COVID-19 (a few samples of this study predate the infection). Cell type and time point are not known.

This clonotype has at least ten counts. The chain combines TRBV7-8 with TRBJ1-6; a possible D gene is TRBD1 (5 bases). The CDR3 totals 16 residues. The germline V gene encodes CDR1 SGHVS and CDR2 FQNEAQ. The V and J ends lost 4 bases and 14 bases respectively, with 24 bases between them. Written as DNA, the CDR3 is TGTGCCAGCAGCTATCTCGTGTCCTCGACAGTATCAACCCTCCACTTT. This gives the protein CASSYLVSSTVSTLHF. Based on the CDR3 plus reference TRBV7-8 and TRBJ1-6, the full variable domain is GAGVSQSPRYKVAKRGQDVALRCDPISGHVSLFWYQQALGQGPEFLTYFQNEAQLDKSGLPSDRFFAERPEGSVSTLKIQRTQQEDSAVYLCASSYLVSSTVSTLHFGNGTRLTVT.

There are many counts of this clonotype. V is TRBV5-5 and J is TRBJ2-2, with TRBD2 as a possible D gene (5 bases). Germline loops: CDR1 SGHKS, CDR2 YYEKEE (reference sequence). Trimming shortened V by 7 bases and J by 6 bases, and 19 bases separated the two germline ends. The CDR3 spans 15 residues. The CDR3 sequence is CASLALTGKPGELFF. CDR3 bases: TGTGCCAGCCTAGCCCTCACGGGGAAACCCGGGGAGCTGTTTTTT.

This clonotype was picked up many times. The chain has TRBV14 and TRBJ2-1; D is ambiguous. There are 14 residues in the CDR3. Trimming removed 4 bases from V and 6 bases from J, with 13 bases in between. In germline, CDR1 is SGHDN, CDR2 FVKESK. CDR3 region: CASSRPRSLNEQFF. As DNA, the CDR3 is TGTGCCAGCAGCCGCCCACGCAGTCTCAATGAGCAGTTCTTC. Based on the CDR3 plus reference TRBV14 and TRBJ2-1, the full variable domain is EAGVTQFPSHSVIEKGQTVTLRCDPISGHDNLYWYRRVMGKEIKFLLHFVKESKQDESGMPNNRFLAERTGGTYSTLKVQPAELEDSGVYFCASSRPRSLNEQFFGPGTRLTVL.

This clonotype was found many times. V is TRBV6-2 or TRBV6-3 and J is TRBJ2-7; 7 positions agree with TRBD2. Germline V lookup: CDR1 MNHEY, CDR2 SVGEGT. CDR3 length: 15 residues. Trimming took 6 bases from V and 4 from J; bases not matched to a gene: 12. The CDR3 coding sequence is TGTGCCAGCAGATACAGCGGGAAGACCTATTACGAGCAGTACTTC. Protein sequence: CASRYSGKTYYEQYF.

This clonotype was detected many times. The V and J genes are TRBV3-1 and TRBJ2-7; no clear D. The CDR3 spans 12 residues. Germline lookup yields CDR1 LGHDT and CDR2 YNNKEL (reference sequence). Between the trimmed V and J ends, which lost 3 bases and 0 bases, there was a span of 3 bases. CDR3 residues: CASSQSSYEQYF. The CDR3 DNA reads TGTGCCAGCAGCCAGAGCTCCTACGAGCAGTACTTC.

This clonotype was counted ten times or more. The rearrangement uses TRBV12-3 or TRBV12-4 and TRBJ1-2; perhaps TRBD1 as D (5 bases). Trimming took 6 bases from V and 6 from J, leaving 14 bases between them. This CDR3 contains 13 residues. The CDR3 nucleotides are TGTGCCAGCAGCAATACCGGGGCCAATGGCTACACCTTC. Its translation: CASSNTGANGYTF.

This clonotype was observed at least ten times. The chain couples TRBV2 to TRBJ2-7, with 7 bases fitting TRBD2. Germline loops: CDR1 SNHLY, CDR2 FYNNEI. V was pared by 4 bases and J by 7 bases, with 16 bases of the junction left unmatched. CDR3 length equals 16 residues. The CDR3 DNA sequence: TGTGCCAGCAGTGTTGTTATCCGAGGGACTACCCTTGAGCAGTACTTC. It encodes CASSVVIRGTTLEQYF.

This clonotype came up many times. The V call is TRBV3-1, the J call TRBJ1-3, with D unresolved. Germline V gene sequence: CDR1 LGHDT, CDR2 YNNKEL (reference sequence). V shed 5 bases and J shed 7 bases, with 9 bases lying between them. The CDR3 is made up of 12 amino acids. The CDR3 coding sequence is TGTGCCAGCAGCTCATTGTTGAACACCATATATTTT. It is translated as CASSSLLNTIYF. The variable domain in full, with the rest retrieved from reference TRBV3-1 and TRBJ1-3, is DTAVSQTPKYLVTQMGNDKSIKCEQNLGHDTMYWYKQDSKKFLKIMFSYNNKELIINETVPNRFSPKSPDKAHLNLHINSLELGDSAVYFCASSSLLNTIYFGEGSWLTVV.

This clonotype was counted at least ten times. The rearrangement joins TRBV28 to TRBJ2-7; the D is unclear. CDR1 is MDHEN and CDR2 is SYDVKM in the germline V gene. The CDR3 extends over 14 amino acids. The V gene lost 5 bases and the J gene lost 1 base, with 12 bases spanning the gap. The CDR3: CASSGWTVSYEQYF. The DNA of the CDR3 is TGTGCCAGCAGTGGCTGGACGGTTTCCTACGAGCAGTACTTC. Full variable domain (outside the CDR3, taken from reference TRBV28 and TRBJ2-7): DVKVTQSSRYLVKRTGEKVFLECVQDMDHENMFWYRQDPGLGLRLIYFSYDVKMKEKGDIPEGYSVSREKKERFSLILESASTNQTSMYLCASSGWTVSYEQYFGPGTRLTVT.

The genes are TRBV7-9 and TRBJ2-3; the match to TRBD2 covers 13 bases. V was clipped by 5 bases and J by 6 bases; unmatched bases: 8. CDR1 is SEHNR, CDR2 FQNEAQ, per germline (reference sequence). The CDR3 runs to 16 residues. The CDR3 reads CASSTGLAGAVDTQYF. CDR3 coding DNA: TGTGCCAGCAGCACCGGACTAGCGGGAGCAGTGGATACGCAGTATTTT.

This clonotype was seen repeatedly, ten times or more. The chain uses TRBV9 and TRBJ2-3; 12 bases match TRBD2. J lost 3 bases, V lost 4 bases, and 6 bases had no gene match. This CDR3 spans 16 amino acids. Germline CDR1 is SGDLS and CDR2 is YYNGEE. This CDR3 reads CASSSSSGGATDTQYF. DNA for the CDR3: TGTGCCAGCAGCTCTTCTAGCGGGGGGGCAACAGATACGCAGTATTTT. The full variable domain, with the rest looked up from reference TRBV9 and TRBJ2-3, is DSGVTQTPKHLITATGQRVTLRCSPRSGDLSVYWYQQSLDQGLQFLIQYYNGEERAKGNILERFSAQQFPDLHSELNLSSLELGDSALYFCASSSSSGGATDTQYFGPGTRLTVL.

This clonotype has at least ten counts. This chain links TRBV29-1 with TRBJ2-7; D may match TRBD1 or TRBD2 (5 bases each). Germline V gives CDR1 SQVTM, CDR2 ANQGSEA. Trimming shortened V by 6 bases and J by 6 bases, and 18 bases separated the two germline ends. The CDR3 consists of 13 residues. The CDR3 here is CSVTGRLSPEQYF. CDR3 coding DNA: TGCAGCGTAACGGGACGATTATCTCCCGAGCAGTACTTC.

There are many counts of this clonotype. The chain carries TRBV4-1 and TRBJ2-7; D is ambiguous. Germline V gene data show CDR1 as MGHRA and CDR2 as YSYEKL. Trimming removed 3 bases at V and 6 bases at J, with 15 bases between. The CDR3 runs to 14 residues. The CDR3 sequence is CASSQAITKGEQYF. The CDR3 bases are TGCGCCAGCAGCCAGGCTATTACCAAGGGCGAGCAGTACTTC.

This clonotype was recorded at least ten times. The chain employs TRBV7-8 and TRBJ2-7; TRBD2 matches 10 bases. Germline-derived CDR1 and CDR2 are SGHVS and FQNEAQ. The CDR3 has 19 residues. The V gene end was trimmed by 5 bases and the J gene end by 3 bases; junction bases not matched to a gene: 19. CDR3 loop: CASSGSEGLAADFYYEQYF. As DNA, the CDR3 is TGTGCCAGCAGCGGATCCGAAGGACTAGCGGCCGATTTTTACTACGAGCAGTACTTC.

This clonotype appeared many times. This sequence joins TRBV12-3 or TRBV12-4 and TRBJ1-2; TRBD1 matches 8 bases. The CDR3 is 17 amino acids. Losses at the gene ends were 3 bases for V and 5 bases for J; bases not matched to a gene: 14. Here the CDR3 reads CASSFRNPGGARYGYTF. CDR3 in DNA: TGTGCCAGCAGTTTCCGGAATCCAGGGGGCGCTCGGTATGGCTACACCTTC.

In this sample, this clonotype turned up many times. V gene TRBV19 combines with J gene TRBJ2-1, with D possibly matching TRBD1 (6 bases). V was clipped by 3 bases and J by 0 bases, with 9 bases between them. Germline CDR1 and CDR2: LNHDA and SQIVND (reference sequence). The CDR3 covers 15 residues. The CDR3 sequence is CASSIGQSSYNEQFF. The CDR3 DNA reads TGTGCCAGTAGTATCGGACAGAGCTCCTACAATGAGCAGTTCTTC.

This clonotype was detected ten times or more. The chain is built from TRBV20-1 and TRBJ1-1, with D possibly being TRBD1 (5 bases). CDR3 length equals 13 residues. CDR1 is DFQATT, CDR2 SNEGSKA, per germline (reference sequence). The germline V and J ends were trimmed by 5 bases and 3 bases, with 13 bases remaining between them. The CDR3 DNA sequence: TGCAGTGCTGAGCGGGGGGGAGACACTGAAGCTTTCTTT. As protein: CSAERGGDTEAFF.

This clonotype has only a few counts. The chain is built from TRBV30 and TRBJ2-5; 8 nucleotides match TRBD2. With V trimmed by 2 bases and J by 3 bases, 11 bases remained unmatched. Germline assignment: CDR1 GTSNPN and CDR2 SVGIG (reference sequence). This CDR3 has 16 residues. CDR3 in DNA: TGTGCCTGGAGTAGGCTAGCGGGTGGAGGAAAAGAGACCCAGTACTTC. Its protein is CAWSRLAGGGKETQYF. The whole variable domain, filled in from reference TRBV30 and TRBJ2-5, reads SQTIHQWPATLVQPVGSPLSLECTVEGTSNPNLYWYRQAAGRGLQLLFYSVGIGQISSEVPQNLSASRPQDRQFILSSKKLLLSDSGFYLCAWSRLAGGGKETQYFGPGTRLLVL.

This clonotype came up many times. The V and J genes are TRBV4-1 and TRBJ2-4; 9 nucleotides line up with TRBD2. Germline lookup yields CDR1 MGHRA and CDR2 YSYEKL. This CDR3 has 20 residues. Unmatched junction bases numbered 15, after V lost 0 bases and J lost 3 bases. CDR3 sequence (DNA): TGCGCCAGCAGCCAAGATTCCAGCGGGGGGCGCAACCGTTACAAAAACATTCAGTACTTC. Translation: CASSQDSSGGRNRYKNIQYF.

This chain links TRBV6-5 with TRBJ2-5; 9 positions match TRBD1. Germline V gives CDR1 MNHEY, CDR2 SVGAGI. The CDR3 is 16 amino acids. V lost 8 bases and J lost 1; bases outside the gene matches: 11. The CDR3 loop is CASGSLLTGGQETQYF. CDR3 coding DNA: TGTGCCAGCGGCTCACTACTGACAGGGGGCCAAGAGACCCAGTACTTC.

This clonotype was observed many times. This chain joins TRBV27 and TRBJ1-3; the D is unclear. V was clipped by 2 bases and J by 2 bases, with 10 bases between them. Germline loops: CDR1 MNHEY, CDR2 SMNVEV (reference sequence). The length of the CDR3 is 15 residues. CDR3 sequence (DNA): TGTGCCAGCAGTTTAATCGGGGTCCCTGGAAACACCATATATTTT. It codes for CASSLIGVPGNTIYF.

The genes are TRBV25-1 and TRBJ1-1; tentative D call: TRBD1 (5 bases). Germline V gene sequence: CDR1 MGHDK, CDR2 SYGVNS. V was pared by 1 base and J by 3 bases, with 12 bases between. The length of the CDR3 is 15 residues. CDR3 protein: CASSEWEGMDTEAFF. The DNA for the CDR3 is TGTGCCAGCAGTGAATGGGAGGGGATGGACACTGAAGCTTTCTTT. The full variable domain, its missing parts supplied by reference TRBV25-1 and TRBJ1-1, is EADIYQTPRYLVIGTGKKITLECSQTMGHDKMYWYQQDPGMELHLIHYSYGVNSTEKGDLSSESTVSRIRTEHFPLTLESARPSHTSQYLCASSEWEGMDTEAFFGQGTRLTVV.

This clonotype was observed at least ten times. This chain connects TRBV12-3 or TRBV12-4 to TRBJ2-7; D not resolved. V shed 3 bases and J shed 3 bases, with 6 bases lying between them. This CDR3 is built from 12 residues. The CDR3 loop is CASSFDRYEQYF. The CDR3 nucleotides read TGTGCCAGCAGTTTCGATCGCTACGAGCAGTACTTC.

This clonotype was counted at least ten times. The chain joins TRBV18 to TRBJ2-7, with D perhaps TRBD1 (6 bases). This CDR3 region has 16 residues. Trimming stripped 3 bases from V and 2 bases from J, with 17 bases between. Germline-derived CDR1 and CDR2 are KGHSH and LQKENI. The CDR3, as DNA: TGTGCCAGCTCACCCATTCGACAGGCTGGCGCCTACGAGCAGTACTTC. It is translated as CASSPIRQAGAYEQYF.

This clonotype was observed at least ten times. The gene calls are TRBV5-8 and TRBJ1-1; the D is unclear. Germline V gives CDR1 SGHTS, CDR2 YDEGEE. The CDR3 runs to 14 residues. Trimming shortened V by 0 bases and J by 0 bases, and 6 bases separated the two germline ends. The CDR3 region is CASSLAAMNTEAFF. The CDR3 DNA follows: TGTGCCAGCAGCTTGGCAGCTATGAACACTGAAGCTTTCTTT.

This clonotype was seen repeatedly, ten times or more. V and J are TRBV9 and TRBJ2-5; D is possibly TRBD2 (7 bases). The germline V gene encodes CDR1 SGDLS and CDR2 YYNGEE. The CDR3 consists of 15 residues. Trimming removed 7 bases at V and 4 bases at J, with 20 bases between. This CDR3 reads CASAWGGRPGETQYF. The CDR3 DNA follows: TGTGCCAGCGCGTGGGGGGGCCGCCCAGGAGAGACCCAGTACTTC.

The table lists this clonotype with many counts. The J gene is TRBJ1-2, the V gene TRBV4-1; D is undetermined. This CDR3 has 11 amino acids. CDR1 is MGHRA, CDR2 YSYEKL, per germline. Trimming took off 8 bases at V and 7 bases at J, with 11 bases between the two ends. The CDR3 nucleotides read TGCGCCAGCGAGAAGGGCTTTGGCTACACCTTC. Encoded protein: CASEKGFGYTF.

Ten or more counts support this clonotype. The V call is TRBV25-1, the J call TRBJ2-5, with a weak D call TRBD1 (6 bases). Germline V CDR1 and CDR2: MGHDK, SYGVNS. Trimming took off 2 bases at V and 3 bases at J, with 22 bases between the two ends. This CDR3 spans 18 amino acids. The CDR3 loop is CASSEEGWRRGIEETQYF. The CDR3 region has the DNA TGTGCCAGCAGTGAAGAGGGCTGGCGCAGGGGAATTGAAGAGACCCAGTACTTC.

This clonotype has at least ten counts. The chain is built from TRBV20-1 and TRBJ1-4, with a possible D match to TRBD1 (5 bases). V lost 5 bases and J lost 5, with 9 bases in between. Germline V gene data show CDR1 as DFQATT and CDR2 as SNEGSKA (reference sequence). This CDR3 spans 12 amino acids. DNA of the CDR3: TGCAGTGCTCTAGGGGTGAATGAAAAACTGTTTTTT. Amino acid sequence: CSALGVNEKLFF.

This clonotype was detected many times. The CDR3 here is CASSPFSDPARYTF. CDR3 in DNA: TGTGCCAGCAGTCCTTTCTCTGACCCGGCGCGCTACACCTTC. The chain uses TRBV27 and TRBJ1-2; D not resolved. The V gene's germline CDR1 is MNHEY and CDR2 SMNVEV (reference sequence). This CDR3 has 14 amino acids. With 5 bases removed from V and 9 bases from J, the gap between germline ends came to 19 bases.